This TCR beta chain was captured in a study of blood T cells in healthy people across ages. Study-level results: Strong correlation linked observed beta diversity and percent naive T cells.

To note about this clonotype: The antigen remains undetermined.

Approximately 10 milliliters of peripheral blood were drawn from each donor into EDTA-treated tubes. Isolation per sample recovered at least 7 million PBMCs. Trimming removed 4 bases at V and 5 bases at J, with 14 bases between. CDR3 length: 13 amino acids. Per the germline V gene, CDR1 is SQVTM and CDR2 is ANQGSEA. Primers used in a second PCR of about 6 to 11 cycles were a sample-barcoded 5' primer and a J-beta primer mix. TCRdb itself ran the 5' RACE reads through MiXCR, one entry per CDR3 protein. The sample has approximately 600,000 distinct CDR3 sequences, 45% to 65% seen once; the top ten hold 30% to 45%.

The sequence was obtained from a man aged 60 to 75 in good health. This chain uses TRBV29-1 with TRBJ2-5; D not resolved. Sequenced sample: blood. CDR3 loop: CSVGIGGVETQYF. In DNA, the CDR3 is TGCAGCGTTGGAATTGGTGGCGTGGAGACCCAGTACTTC.